This T cell receptor (beta chain) is drawn from a study of blood T cell repertoires in COVID-19. As originally analysed: Amplification with reference gene primers provided the estimates of nucleated cell counts. This table comes from immunoSEQ multiplex PCR, and its TCRdb copy is limited to in-frame clones, with some not included. From that table come the V and J calls and clone size; the DNA was used to work out D and trimming. The table has about 94,000 clones, roughly 91% seen once. Germline V CDR1 and CDR2: SGHDT, YYEEEE. The CDR3 has 13 residues. The V end was cut by 1 base, the J end by 3 bases, with 8 bases between.

The chain carries TRBV5-6 and TRBJ2-7; D remains ambiguous. The sequenced sample consisted of peripheral blood. This clonotype was obtained from a woman at least 80 years old with acute or convalescent COVID-19. CDR3: CASSLNERYEQYF. The DNA for the CDR3 is TGTGCCAGCAGCTTGAACGAGCGCTACGAGCAGTACTTC.